A single sample is the source of the 28 T cell receptor beta chains below, sequenced in a study of PD-1 blockade in classical Hodgkin lymphoma. Relapses following autologous stem cell transplantation were seen in all patients, with brentuximab vedotin exposure varying. Repertoires were generated with immunoSEQ multiplex PCR, while TCRdb's copy carries only in-frame clones and drops some. This sample carries fewer than 75,000 clones, about 88% of them seen once, and the ten largest clones take around 5%. This specimen was peripheral blood mononuclear cells (PBMCs), taken before the second cycle of nivolumab. The receptor set was obtained from a human donor with classical Hodgkin lymphoma.

The chain recombines TRBV5-1 with TRBJ1-1; no definite D call. The germline V gene has CDR1 SGHRS and CDR2 YFSETQ. Between the trimmed V and J ends, which lost 2 bases and 7 bases, there was a span of 12 bases. This CDR3 has 13 amino acids. CDR3 bases: TGCGCCAGCAGCTTATCTGGGGTTGGTGAAGCTTTCTTT. Translating it yields CASSLSGVGEAFF.

V usage is TRBV10-1 and J usage is TRBJ2-3; weak D call: TRBD2 (6 bases). V was shortened by 8 bases and J by 5 bases, with 17 bases between the two germline ends. CDR3 length: 14 residues. The V gene's germline CDR1 is WNHNN and CDR2 SYGVQD (reference sequence). The CDR3 is CASGPPGVGDTQYF. In DNA form, the CDR3 reads TGCGCCAGCGGTCCGCCGGGGGTGGGAGATACGCAGTATTTT.

This clone occurred once. The rearrangement joins TRBV6-4 to TRBJ2-7; D remains ambiguous. V lost 2 bases to trimming and J lost 3 bases, with 2 bases between them. Germline V gives CDR1 MRHNA, CDR2 SNTAGT. The CDR3 sequence is 11 residues long. The CDR3 coding sequence is TGTGCCAGCAGTGACAGCTACGAGCAGTACTTC. Its protein product is CASSDSYEQYF.

The chain employs TRBV5-1 and TRBJ2-4, with a tentative D call TRBD1 (6 bases). In germline, CDR1 is SGHRS, CDR2 YFSETQ. This CDR3 comprises 15 residues. Trimming took 3 bases from V and 3 from J, leaving 13 bases between them. The CDR3 DNA sequence: TGCGCCAGCAGCTCGGGCCCAGGGGACAAAAACATTCAGTACTTC. Translated, it gives CASSSGPGDKNIQYF.

The rearrangement uses TRBV5-1 and TRBJ2-7; D may be TRBD1 (6 bases). The CDR3 is 14 amino acids. Deletions cut 4 bases from V and 5 bases from J, with 16 bases between. Germline loops: CDR1 SGHRS, CDR2 YFSETQ. The CDR3 spells CASSLRTDGHEQYF. As DNA, the CDR3 is TGCGCCAGCAGCCTCCGGACAGATGGCCACGAGCAGTACTTC. The variable domain in full, with the rest retrieved from reference TRBV5-1 and TRBJ2-7, is KAGVTQTPRYLIKTRGQQVTLSCSPISGHRSVSWYQQTPGQGLQFLFEYFSETQRNKGNFPGRFSGRQFSNSRSEMNVSTLELGDSALYLCASSLRTDGHEQYFGPGTRLTVT.

The chain combines TRBV30 with TRBJ1-6, with TRBD1 matching over 8 bases. Germline trimming cut 2 bases from V and 7 bases from J; bases unmatched to any gene: 7. The length of the CDR3 is 15 residues. The germline gives CDR1 GTSNPN, CDR2 SVGIG (reference sequence). This CDR3 is CAWSFRDRKNSPLHF. The CDR3 DNA is TGTGCCTGGAGTTTCCGGGACAGGAAAAATTCACCCCTCCACTTT.

This chain joins TRBV4-1 and TRBJ2-7; D possibly matches TRBD1 or TRBD2 (6 bases each). Germline-derived CDR1 and CDR2 are MGHRA and YSYEKL. The CDR3 loop spans 17 amino acids. Trimming cost V 2 bases and J 0 bases, with 17 bases left between them. The DNA of the CDR3 is TGCGCCAGCAGCCAACTCACCGGAGGGGGGTTCTCCTACGAGCAGTACTTC. It specifies CASSQLTGGGFSYEQYF.

This clone was seen just once. The rearrangement uses TRBV6-6 and TRBJ2-1; possibly TRBD2 for D (5 bases). The CDR3 consists of 14 residues. Trimming removed 6 bases at V and 4 bases at J, with 13 bases between. Germline lookup yields CDR1 MNHNY and CDR2 SVGAGI (reference sequence). The CDR3 protein is CASSPGGQYNEQFF. In nucleotides, the CDR3 is TGTGCCAGCAGCCCCGGCGGGCAATACAATGAGCAGTTCTTC.

CDR3 region: CASSLVLAGNDRTGELFF. The CDR3 coding sequence is TGCGCCAGCAGCTTGGTTCTAGCGGGGAACGATAGGACCGGGGAGCTGTTTTTT. The genes are TRBV5-1 and TRBJ2-2; 9 bases align to TRBD2. This CDR3 contains 18 residues. The trim removed 0 bases at V and 5 bases at J, leaving 11 bases unmatched. Germline CDR1 and CDR2: SGHRS and YFSETQ.

The chain links TRBV28 to TRBJ2-1; D gene uncertain. The CDR3 is 14 amino acids. The V and J ends lost 5 bases and 3 bases respectively, with 11 bases between them. CDR1 and CDR2 from the germline V gene are MDHEN and SYDVKM. The CDR3 DNA is TGTGCCAGCAGTCTTTCTAGTATCTACAATGAGCAGTTCTTC. This encodes CASSLSSIYNEQFF.

This rearrangement joins TRBV7-8 to TRBJ2-7, with D perhaps matching TRBD1 (6 bases). The germline V gene encodes CDR1 SGHVS and CDR2 FQNEAQ. The CDR3 has 15 amino acids. V lost 4 bases to trimming and J lost 0 bases, with 13 bases between them. In nucleotides, the CDR3 is TGTGCCAGCAGCTCCGGACAGATAAGCTCCTACGAGCAGTACTTC. This translates into CASSSGQISSYEQYF.

The V call is TRBV6-5, the J call TRBJ1-5; D is ambiguous. CDR1 is MNHEY and CDR2 is SVGAGI in the germline V gene. V lost 6 bases, J lost 6 bases, and 9 bases lay in between. The CDR3 totals 12 residues. As DNA, the CDR3 is TGTGCCAGCAGCCCCAGCGGTCAGCCCCAGCATTTT. Translation gives CASSPSGQPQHF.

On this clone: The sample holds other DNA sequences that translate to the same CDR3. The chain employs TRBV5-1 and TRBJ2-5, with D tentatively TRBD2 (6 bases). Germline CDR1 is SGHRS and CDR2 is YFSETQ. Trimming removed 0 bases at V and 1 base at J, with 13 bases between. CDR3 size: 16 residues. The CDR3 sequence is CASSLVGLGGQETQYF. The CDR3 bases are TGCGCCAGCAGCTTGGTAGGATTGGGGGGCCAAGAGACCCAGTACTTC.

Here the CDR3 DNA reads TGCGCCAGCAGCCCAACACCACAGGGGCAAGCTGGCTACACCTTC. This sequence encodes CASSPTPQGQAGYTF. The J gene is TRBJ1-2, the V gene TRBV5-1; 7 bases are shared with TRBD1. Germline V gene data show CDR1 as SGHRS and CDR2 as YFSETQ. V lost 4 bases and J lost 7; bases outside the gene matches: 13. This CDR3 is 15 amino acids long.

This rearrangement joins TRBV27 to TRBJ1-1; D call uncertain. CDR3 length: 12 amino acids. Trimming pared 3 bases from V and 1 base from J, leaving 3 bases between. The germline gives CDR1 MNHEY, CDR2 SMNVEV (reference sequence). CDR3: CASSFGNTEAFF. CDR3 DNA: TGTGCCAGCAGTTTTGGGAACACTGAAGCTTTCTTT.

The V gene is TRBV5-1, the J gene TRBJ2-7; possible D gene TRBD2, 6 bases. The CDR3 length is 14 residues. The germline V gene encodes CDR1 SGHRS and CDR2 YFSETQ. Trimming took 5 bases from V and 4 from J, leaving 16 bases between them. CDR3 sequence (DNA): TGCGCCAGCAGGCGAAAGGAGGGACCTTACGAGCAGTACTTC. This sequence encodes CASRRKEGPYEQYF.

J is TRBJ1-2 and V is TRBV21-1; TRBD1, the table's D call, lacks a check against the DNA. TRBV21-1 counts as a pseudogene. CDR3 length: 17 amino acids. The CDR3 reads CASSKALGTGPKYGYTF. CDR3 nucleotide sequence: TGTGCCAGCAGCAAAGCGCTAGGGACAGGGCCTAAGTATGGCTACACCTTC.

The CDR3 protein is CASSITPTGSNQPQHF. CDR3 DNA sequence: TGTGCCAGTAGTATAACCCCTACCGGGAGCAATCAGCCCCAGCATTTT. The gene calls are TRBV19 and TRBJ1-5, with D unclear. Germline CDR1 LNHDA, CDR2 SQIVND (reference sequence). CDR3 length: 16 residues. V shed 2 bases and J shed 1 base, with 12 bases lying between them.

This clone was seen more than once but under ten times. The genes are TRBV27 and TRBJ1-1, with 9 bases fitting TRBD1. CDR3 size: 15 residues. Trimming took 6 bases from V and 3 from J; bases not matched to a gene: 8. Germline V lookup: CDR1 MNHEY, CDR2 SMNVEV (reference sequence). As DNA, the CDR3 is TGTGCCAGCAGGCTCACAGGGGGCAGGTACACTGAAGCTTTCTTT. Its translation is CASRLTGGRYTEAFF.

This chain joins TRBV18 and TRBJ1-2, with D hard to call. V was cut by 1 base and J by 8 bases, with 17 bases left in between. CDR1 KGHSH and CDR2 LQKENI come from the germline V gene. The CDR3 loop spans 15 amino acids. CDR3 DNA: TGTGCCAGCTCACCACTACGGATGGGTCAGAAGGGCTACACCTTC. It translates to CASSPLRMGQKGYTF.

This sequence joins TRBV6-5 and TRBJ2-1; D is unresolved. Germline CDR1 reads MNHEY; CDR2 reads SVGAGI. Trimming removed 0 bases at V and 7 bases at J, with 10 bases between. This CDR3 is 14 amino acids long. The CDR3 DNA is TGTGCCAGCAGTTACTCAGGGCTTCAGAATGAGCAGTTCTTC. This encodes CASSYSGLQNEQFF.

The chain carries TRBV19 and TRBJ1-4; D remains ambiguous. This CDR3 comprises 15 residues. Trimming pared 3 bases from V and 5 bases from J, leaving 13 bases between. CDR1 is LNHDA, CDR2 SQIVND, per germline (reference sequence). CDR3 sequence: CASSILGPPNEKLFF. DNA for the CDR3: TGTGCCAGTAGTATCCTAGGGCCGCCAAATGAAAAACTGTTTTTT.

This clone showed up just a few times. The rearrangement joins TRBV2 to TRBJ1-3; D is unclear. Trimming took off 5 bases at V and 3 bases at J, with 20 bases between the two ends. Germline assignment: CDR1 SNHLY and CDR2 FYNNEI. The CDR3 covers 17 residues. The DNA of the CDR3 is TGTGCCAGCAGTCGTTCAGCGAGCCTACTTCGTGGAAACACCATATATTTT. Its translation is CASSRSASLLRGNTIYF.

V gene TRBV7-2 combines with J gene TRBJ2-7; possible D gene TRBD1, 5 bases. Germline V gene data show CDR1 as SGHTA and CDR2 as FQGNSA. V was pared by 0 bases and J by 2 bases, with 14 bases between. This CDR3 contains 16 residues. The CDR3 loop is CASSLARQRLTYEQYF. The CDR3 DNA follows: TGTGCCAGCAGCTTAGCCAGACAGAGGTTAACCTACGAGCAGTACTTC.

The genes are TRBV5-1 and TRBJ2-7, with TRBD1 matching 11 bases. Germline trimming cut 4 bases from V and 7 bases from J; bases unmatched to any gene: 7. The CDR3 is 14 amino acids. From germline, CDR1 is SGHRS and CDR2 YFSETQ. DNA for the CDR3: TGCGCCAGCAGCCCCGGACAGGGGGCTGATGAGCAGTACTTC. It specifies CASSPGQGADEQYF. The full variable domain, its missing parts supplied by reference TRBV5-1 and TRBJ2-7, is KAGVTQTPRYLIKTRGQQVTLSCSPISGHRSVSWYQQTPGQGLQFLFEYFSETQRNKGNFPGRFSGRQFSNSRSEMNVSTLELGDSALYLCASSPGQGADEQYFGPGTRLTVT.

V usage is TRBV5-1 and J usage is TRBJ1-5, with TRBD1 matching 7 bases. Germline V gives CDR1 SGHRS, CDR2 YFSETQ. The V segment lost 1 base and the J segment 2 bases; nucleotides outside the gene matches: 3. The CDR3 covers 15 residues. CDR3 sequence reads: CASSLTGEGNQPQHF. CDR3 nucleotide sequence: TGCGCCAGCAGCTTGACAGGGGAGGGCAATCAGCCCCAGCATTTT.

This chain connects TRBV10-3 to TRBJ1-5, with D unresolved. The CDR3 length is 17 residues. V was shortened by 0 bases and J by 0 bases, with 12 bases between the two germline ends. CDR1 and CDR2 (germline): ENHRY, SYGVKD. The CDR3 DNA is TGTGCCATCAGTGAGTCGCCGGCAGTCCTTAGCAATCAGCCCCAGCATTTT. Protein: CAISESPAVLSNQPQHF.

CDR3 DNA sequence: TGTGCCAGCAGTCCCCTCCGGGGCAGGGAGAACACCGGGGAGCTGTTTTTT. Its protein is CASSPLRGRENTGELFF. The chain has TRBV27 and TRBJ2-2; D possibly uses TRBD1 or TRBD2 (5 bases each). The CDR3 is 17 residues long. V gave up 5 bases and J gave up 1 base, with 17 bases separating them. Germline V gene data show CDR1 as MNHEY and CDR2 as SMNVEV (reference sequence).